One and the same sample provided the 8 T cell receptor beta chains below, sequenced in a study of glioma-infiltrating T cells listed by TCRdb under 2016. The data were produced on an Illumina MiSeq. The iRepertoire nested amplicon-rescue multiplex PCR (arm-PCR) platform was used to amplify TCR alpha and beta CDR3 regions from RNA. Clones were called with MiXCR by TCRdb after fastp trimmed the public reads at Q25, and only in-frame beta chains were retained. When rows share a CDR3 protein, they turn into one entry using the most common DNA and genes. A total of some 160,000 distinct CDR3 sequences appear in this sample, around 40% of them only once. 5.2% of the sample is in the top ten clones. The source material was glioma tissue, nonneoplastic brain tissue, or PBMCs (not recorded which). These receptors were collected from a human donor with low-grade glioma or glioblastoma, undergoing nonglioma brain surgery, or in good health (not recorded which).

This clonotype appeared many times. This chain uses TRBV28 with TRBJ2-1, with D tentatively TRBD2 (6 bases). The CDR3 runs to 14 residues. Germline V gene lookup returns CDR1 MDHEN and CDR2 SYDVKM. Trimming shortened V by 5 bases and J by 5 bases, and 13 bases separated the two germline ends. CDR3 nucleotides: TGTGCCAGCAGTCCCCAGCGGGCGGACAATGAGCAGTTCTTC. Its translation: CASSPQRADNEQFF.

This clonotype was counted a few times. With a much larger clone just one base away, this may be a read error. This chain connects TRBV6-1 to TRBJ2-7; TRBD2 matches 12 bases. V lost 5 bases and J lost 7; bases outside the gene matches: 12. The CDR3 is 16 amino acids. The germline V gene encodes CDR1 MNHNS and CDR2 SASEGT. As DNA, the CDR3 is TGTGCCAGCAGTTCCCCGAGACTAGCGGGAGTTAGGGAGCAGTACTTC. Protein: CASSSPRLAGVREQYF.

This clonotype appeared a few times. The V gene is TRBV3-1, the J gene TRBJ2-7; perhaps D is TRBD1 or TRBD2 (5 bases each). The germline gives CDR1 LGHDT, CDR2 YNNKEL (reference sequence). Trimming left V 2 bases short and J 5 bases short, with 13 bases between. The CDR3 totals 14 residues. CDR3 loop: CASSQRDLANEQYF. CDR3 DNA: TGTGCCAGCAGCCAACGGGACCTCGCGAACGAGCAGTACTTC.

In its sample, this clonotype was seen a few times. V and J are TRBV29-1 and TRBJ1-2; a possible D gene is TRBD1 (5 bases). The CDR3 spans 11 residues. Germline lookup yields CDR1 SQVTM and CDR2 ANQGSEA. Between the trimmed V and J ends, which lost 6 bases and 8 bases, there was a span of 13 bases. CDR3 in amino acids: CSVRGGRGYTF. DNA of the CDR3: TGCAGCGTCCGCGGGGGTAGAGGCTACACCTTC.

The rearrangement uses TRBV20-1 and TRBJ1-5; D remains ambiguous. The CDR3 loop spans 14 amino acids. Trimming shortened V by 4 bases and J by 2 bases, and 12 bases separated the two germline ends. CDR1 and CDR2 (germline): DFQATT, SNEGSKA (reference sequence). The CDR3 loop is CSAKDSYGNQPQHF. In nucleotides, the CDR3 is TGCAGTGCTAAGGATTCCTATGGCAATCAGCCCCAGCATTTT.

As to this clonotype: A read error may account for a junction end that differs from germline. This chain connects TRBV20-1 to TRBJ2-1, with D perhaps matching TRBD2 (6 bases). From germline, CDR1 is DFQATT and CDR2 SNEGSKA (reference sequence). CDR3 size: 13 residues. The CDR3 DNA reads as TGCAGTGCTAGAGAAGGGAGGAGGAATGAGGAGTTCTTC. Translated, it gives CSAREGRRNEEFF.

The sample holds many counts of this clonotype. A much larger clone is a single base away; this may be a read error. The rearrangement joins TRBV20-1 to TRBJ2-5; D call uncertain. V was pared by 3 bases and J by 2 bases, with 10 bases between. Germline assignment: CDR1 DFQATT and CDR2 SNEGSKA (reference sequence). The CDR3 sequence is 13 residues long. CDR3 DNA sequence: TGCAGTGCTAGTGGACCAGAGCAAGAGACCCAGTACTTC. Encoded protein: CSASGPEQETQYF.

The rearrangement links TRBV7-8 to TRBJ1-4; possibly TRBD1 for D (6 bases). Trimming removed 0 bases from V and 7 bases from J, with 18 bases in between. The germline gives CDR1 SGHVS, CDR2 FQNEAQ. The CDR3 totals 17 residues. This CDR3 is CASSLALGRGWGEKLFF. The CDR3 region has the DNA TGTGCCAGCAGCTTAGCTCTGGGCAGGGGATGGGGTGAAAAACTGTTTTTT. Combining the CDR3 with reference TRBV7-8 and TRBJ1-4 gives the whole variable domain GAGVSQSPRYKVAKRGQDVALRCDPISGHVSLFWYQQALGQGPEFLTYFQNEAQLDKSGLPSDRFFAERPEGSVSTLKIQRTQQEDSAVYLCASSLALGRGWGEKLFFGSGTQLSVL.